The present TCR beta chain was sequenced within a study of response to subunit inactivated influenza vaccine. With 9 bases clipped from V and 2 bases from J, the junction kept 5 bases outside the gene matches. The CDR3 extends over 14 amino acids. CDR1 is ENHRY, CDR2 SYGVKD, per germline. TCRdb ran MiXCR on the RT-PCR reads and lists one entry per CDR3 protein. The sample records 650,000 to 850,000 distinct CDR3 sequences, approximately 15% being singletons. Study results and caveats: Authors proposed each seasonal influenza vaccination draws in few new T cells.

About this clonotype: Its target is not known.

The rearrangement joins TRBV10-3 to TRBJ1-5, with TRBD1 matching over 9 bases. The sample here was PBMCs from blood, taken roughly 15 days before vaccination. The TCR sequence derives from a man between 45 and 60 years old who received an inactivated influenza vaccine. The CDR3 loop reads CAIGTGLGNQPQHF. The CDR3 DNA is TGTGCCATAGGGACAGGGTTGGGCAATCAGCCCCAGCATTTT.